The source of this T cell receptor beta chain is a study of cytomegalovirus exposure and HLA in healthy donors. Overall study context: HLA-typed donors contributed approximately 92 million unique TCRs, which were held in an early data release.

Germline V gene sequence: CDR1 SQVTM, CDR2 ANQGSEA. The V and J ends lost 5 bases and 4 bases respectively, with 11 bases between them. This CDR3 is built from 12 residues. These donors, healthy bone marrow donors, were studied. In the PCR, 60 Vbeta and 13 Jbeta primers were used. The protocol was immunoSEQ multiplex PCR, while the TCRdb copy is restricted to in-frame clones and leaves out a portion. This table has some 89,000 clones, around 73% appearing once. Regarding this clone: Its target is unknown.

Study conclusions and caveats: Donors belonging to an Asian-associated ancestry cluster reportedly showed fewer N-insertions in productive TCRs than the roughly 700-donor mean, according to what a later analysis found.

Sequenced material: PBMCs. The receptor comes from a woman aged 40 to 49 in good health and CMV-seropositive. This chain links TRBV29-1 with TRBJ2-5, with D unresolved. Here the CDR3 DNA reads TGCAGCGTTTTCTGGAGTCGAGAGACCCAGTACTTC. This encodes CSVFWSRETQYF.